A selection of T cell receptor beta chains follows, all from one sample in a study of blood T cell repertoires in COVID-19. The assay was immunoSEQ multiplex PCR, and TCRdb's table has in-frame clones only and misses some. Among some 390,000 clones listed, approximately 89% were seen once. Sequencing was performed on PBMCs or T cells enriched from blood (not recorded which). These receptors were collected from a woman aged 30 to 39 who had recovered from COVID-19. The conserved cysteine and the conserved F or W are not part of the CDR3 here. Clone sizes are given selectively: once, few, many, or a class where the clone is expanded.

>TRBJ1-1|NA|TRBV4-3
ASSQDWDTTPKNTEAF
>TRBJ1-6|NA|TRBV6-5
ASSYSMSSYNSPLH
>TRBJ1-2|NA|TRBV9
ASSAGQRGGYT
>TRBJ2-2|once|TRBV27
ASSHRTDTGELF
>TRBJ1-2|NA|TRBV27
ASSVDRASGYT
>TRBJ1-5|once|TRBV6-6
ASSPLHGRRGNQPQH
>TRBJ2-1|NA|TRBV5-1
ASSGTGTDYNEQF
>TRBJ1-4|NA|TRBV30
AWTGGTNEKLF
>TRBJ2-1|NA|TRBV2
ASPSYNEQF
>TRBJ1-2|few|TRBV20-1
SASVSTGYGYT
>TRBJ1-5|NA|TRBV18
ASSTKEGNQPQH
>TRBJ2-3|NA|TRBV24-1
ATSDLGAGDGDTQY
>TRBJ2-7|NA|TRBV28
ASRVDSYEQY
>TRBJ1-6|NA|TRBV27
ASLSRRQGGNSPLH
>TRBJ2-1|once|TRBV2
ASSWGGLATYNEQF
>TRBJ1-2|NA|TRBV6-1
ASSERDSLIYGYT
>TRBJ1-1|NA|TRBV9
ASSVDRGRDTEAF
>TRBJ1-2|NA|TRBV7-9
ASSPGLWTETGESYGYT
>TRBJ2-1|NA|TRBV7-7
ASSERAGGSILGQF
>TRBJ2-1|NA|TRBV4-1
ASSPGQGVQNEQF
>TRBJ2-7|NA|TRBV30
AWSVRRRSTYEQY
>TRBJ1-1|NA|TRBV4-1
ASSLDGQQNTEAF
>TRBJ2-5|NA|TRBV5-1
ASSDGVGETQY
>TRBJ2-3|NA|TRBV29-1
SVGGGFGDTQY
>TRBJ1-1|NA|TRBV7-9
ASRWTGRGTEAF
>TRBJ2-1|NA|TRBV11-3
ASSLGGQPNEQF
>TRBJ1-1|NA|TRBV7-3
ASSLQGGNTEAF
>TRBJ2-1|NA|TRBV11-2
ASSIGTSGRLYNEQF
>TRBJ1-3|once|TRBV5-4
ASSSGKTGTSGNTIY
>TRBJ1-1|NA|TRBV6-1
ASSEALFGEAF
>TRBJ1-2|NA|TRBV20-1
SASLWADRSHGYT